The entry below gives a single TCR beta chain sequence along with its context. The target antigen is unknown. These data come from a study of blood T cells in healthy people across ages. Study-level points and caveats: Comparison with aged donors showed that long-lived donors had more naive CD4+ cells and higher diversity. Any conclusive comparison of naive versus antigen-experienced cells was prevented by using unsorted PBMCs.

Germline CDR1 ENHRY, CDR2 SYGVKD. The CDR3 has 21 amino acids. V gave up 6 bases and J gave up 4 bases; unmatched junction bases: 25. PCR was performed a second time for about 6 to 11 cycles using a sample-barcoded 5' primer and a J-beta primer mix. Via MiXCR, TCRdb re-called the 5' RACE reads, giving one row per CDR3 protein. The sample comprises about 580,000 distinct CDR3 sequences, roughly 43% of which are singletons, and just under 25% rests with the top ten. It was about 9.4 milliliters of peripheral blood that were drawn from each donor. The sequence was obtained from a man older than 75 in good health. The sequenced sample was blood. The rearrangement uses TRBV10-3 and TRBJ2-2; 8 bases are shared with TRBD1. The CDR3, as DNA: TGTGCCATCAGAAGACAGGGGAAGAACCCGGTCCTAACCGGGGGCACCGGGGAGCTGTTTTTT. Residues: CAIRRQGKNPVLTGGTGELFF.